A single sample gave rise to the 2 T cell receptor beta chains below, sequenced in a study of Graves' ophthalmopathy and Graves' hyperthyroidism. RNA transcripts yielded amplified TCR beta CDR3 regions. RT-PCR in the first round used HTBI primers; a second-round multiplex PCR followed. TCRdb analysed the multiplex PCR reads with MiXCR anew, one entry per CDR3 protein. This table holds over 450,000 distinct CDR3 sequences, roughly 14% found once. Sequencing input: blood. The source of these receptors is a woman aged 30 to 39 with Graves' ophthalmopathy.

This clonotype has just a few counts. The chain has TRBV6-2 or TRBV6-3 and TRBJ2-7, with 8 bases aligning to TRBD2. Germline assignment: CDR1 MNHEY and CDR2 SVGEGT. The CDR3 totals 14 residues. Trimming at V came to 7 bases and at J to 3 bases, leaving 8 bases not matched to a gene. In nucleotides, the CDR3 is TGTGCCAGCAATCCAGCGGGAGAGGTCTACGAGCAGTACTTC. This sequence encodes CASNPAGEVYEQYF.

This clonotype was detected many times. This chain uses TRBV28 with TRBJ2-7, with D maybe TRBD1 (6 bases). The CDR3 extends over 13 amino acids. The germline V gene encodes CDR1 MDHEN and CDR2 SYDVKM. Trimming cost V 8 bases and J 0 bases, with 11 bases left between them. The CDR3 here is CASRTDSSYEQYF. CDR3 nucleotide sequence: TGTGCCAGCCGAACGGACAGCTCCTACGAGCAGTACTTC.